A selection of T cell receptor beta chains follows, all from one sample in a study of radiation and T cells in renal cell carcinoma. Profiling relied on immunoSEQ multiplex PCR, and the TCRdb table lists in-frame clones only, not all of them. The top ten hold 4.1% of the sample, which has roughly 150,000 clones, about 87% seen once. Sequencing used blood, obtained from a patient whose treatment included radiotherapy and nephrectomy. These receptors were taken from a woman aged 70-85 years with renal cell carcinoma. Each CDR3 is given with its conserved first and last residue. Fields, in order: CDR3 DNA, CDR3 protein, V gene, clone size, J gene, D gene. D genes are given only for firm matches. Clone sizes are given selectively: once, few, many, or a class where the clone is expanded.

TGTGCCAGCAGCTTAGTGGGGGGCGTTGGCTACACCTTC,CASSLVGGVGYTF,TRBV7-9,.,TRBJ1-2,.
TGTGCCAGCAGCTTAGCGCACAGGGACTATGGCTACACCTTC,CASSLAHRDYGYTF,TRBV7-8,.,TRBJ1-2,.
TGTGCCAGCAGCCCCGTGCCTCTAGGGGGACAGGGACACTACGAGCAGTACTTC,CASSPVPLGGQGHYEQYF,TRBV7-2,.,TRBJ2-7,TRBD1
TGTGCCAGTAGTACTAAGGGGTCGGGCAATCAGCCCCAGCATTTT,CASSTKGSGNQPQHF,TRBV19,.,TRBJ1-5,.
TGCGCCAGCAGCTTGGAACTGAGCTCCTACGAGCAGTACTTC,CASSLELSSYEQYF,TRBV5-1,.,TRBJ2-7,.
TGCGCCAGCAGCCAAGATCTGAGGGGTGGGGAGACCCAGTACTTC,CASSQDLRGGETQYF,TRBV4-3,.,TRBJ2-5,.
TGTGCCAGCAGCGTAGGAGACGTGCCATCTAGCACAGATACGCAGTATTTT,CASSVGDVPSSTDTQYF,TRBV9,once,TRBJ2-3,.
TGTGCCAGTAACCAGGGCTATTACACTGAAGCTTTCTTT,CASNQGYYTEAFF,TRBV19,.,TRBJ1-1,.
TGCGCCAGCAGCCATTCGACTGGCCTAGGCGAGCAGTACTTC,CASSHSTGLGEQYF,TRBV4-3,.,TRBJ2-7,.
TGTGCCAGCAGCCTACAACAGGGTCTCACGATTTCACCCCTCCACTTT,CASSLQQGLTISPLHF,TRBV13,.,TRBJ1-6,.
TGTGCCAGCAGTTACTCGAATTACGGGGGGCAGTTCTTC,CASSYSNYGGQFF,TRBV6-5,.,TRBJ2-1,.
TGTGCCAGCAACAGACCGGGACAGGGCTCCAATGAGCAGTTCTTC,CASNRPGQGSNEQFF,TRBV7-2,.,TRBJ2-1,TRBD1
TGTGCCAGTAGTATTAAGGGGTCGGGCACTGAAGCTTTCTTT,CASSIKGSGTEAFF,TRBV19,.,TRBJ1-1,.
TGTGCCAGCAGCTTACTTCCGGCAGCCCGGGCCGAGCAGTACTTC,CASSLLPAARAEQYF,TRBV7-3,.,TRBJ2-7,.
TGTGCCTGGAGCCTGGGCGGGGGAGCTTTCTTT,CAWSLGGGAFF,TRBV30,.,TRBJ1-1,.
TGTGCCTGTACCCGGGCGAATGAAAAACTGTTTTTT,CACTRANEKLFF,TRBV30,.,TRBJ1-4,.
TGCGCCAGCAGCTTGACGGGGCAGGTCACTGAAGCTTTCTTT,CASSLTGQVTEAFF,TRBV5-1,.,TRBJ1-1,.
TGTGCCAGCAGCTACAGGGGGAGTTATGGCTACACCTTC,CASSYRGSYGYTF,TRBV5-6,.,TRBJ1-2,TRBD1
TGTGCCAGCAGAGTACCGGGACAGGGTTTCGAGCAGTACTTC,CASRVPGQGFEQYF,TRBV6-5,.,TRBJ2-7,TRBD1
TGTGCCAGCAGCCGAGGTCGCGGGGAGCTGTTTTTT,CASSRGRGELFF,TRBV13,.,TRBJ2-2,.
TGTGCCAGCAGCTTAGACAGAGTATTCTCTGGAAACACCATATATTTT,CASSLDRVFSGNTIYF,TRBV7-9,.,TRBJ1-3,.
TGTGCCTGGAGTGAAGGGGGCGGCCAGCCCCAGCATTTT,CAWSEGGGQPQHF,TRBV30,.,TRBJ1-5,TRBD1
TGTGCCAGCAGTACAGGGGGAAGCGGTGAAAAACTGTTTTTT,CASSTGGSGEKLFF,TRBV6-1,.,TRBJ1-4,TRBD1
TGTGCCAGCAGCTTGCCCGTTACAGTGTACGAGCAGTACTTC,CASSLPVTVYEQYF,TRBV5-6,.,TRBJ2-7,.
TGTGCCAGCAGCTTGTTTGCCGAGAACAGGCTTCCGGGCACTGAAGCTTTCTTT,CASSLFAENRLPGTEAFF,TRBV5-6,.,TRBJ1-1,.
TGTGCCAGCAGCCCCCGGACAGGGTGGGCCGGGGAGCTGTTTTTT,CASSPRTGWAGELFF,TRBV9,.,TRBJ2-2,TRBD1
TGTGCCTGGAAGGCAGGGGCTAGAGGAGAGACCCAGTACTTC,CAWKAGARGETQYF,TRBV30,.,TRBJ2-5,.
TGCGCCAGCAGCTTGGGAAGCGGGCTAACCTACAATGAGCAGTTCTTC,CASSLGSGLTYNEQFF,TRBV5-1,once,TRBJ2-1,.
TGTGCCAGCAGCTTTTGGCAGAACTATGGCTACACCTTC,CASSFWQNYGYTF,TRBV11-2,.,TRBJ1-2,.
TGTGCCAGCAGCCCCCAGGGTAATAGCGGGGGCTCCTACAATGAGCAGTTCTTC,CASSPQGNSGGSYNEQFF,TRBV9,.,TRBJ2-1,TRBD2
TGTGCCAGCGCGTTAGCGGGGGGGGAGACCCAGTACTTC,CASALAGGETQYF,TRBV5-4,once,TRBJ2-5,TRBD2
TGTGCCAGCAGCCAAGATCCGGGGGCGAAAGGCTACACCTTC,CASSQDPGAKGYTF,TRBV4-2,.,TRBJ1-2,.
TGTGCCAGCAGTTACTCAGAAGGGTCCTACGAGCAGTACTTC,CASSYSEGSYEQYF,TRBV6-5,.,TRBJ2-7,.
TGTGCCAGCAGCTGGGGAGTTACCACCGGGGAGCTGTTTTTT,CASSWGVTTGELFF,TRBV7-9,.,TRBJ2-2,.
TGTGCCAGCAGCCTAGAGGGCTACGGGGAGCTGTTTTTT,CASSLEGYGELFF,TRBV5-8,once,TRBJ2-2,.
TGTGCCAGTAGTATAGCGGCAGGGGCAGATACGCAGTATTTT,CASSIAAGADTQYF,TRBV19,.,TRBJ2-3,.
TGCGCCAGCAGCTGGGGACGGAGCTCCTACGAGCAGTACTTC,CASSWGRSSYEQYF,TRBV5-1,.,TRBJ2-7,.
TGTGCCAGCATTGGGGGAGCCGACTCCTACGAGCAGTACTTC,CASIGGADSYEQYF,TRBV21-1,.,TRBJ2-7,.
TGTGCCAGCACCCCCCAGCCTGGACTAGCGGGGGGGCCGGGAAGAAACATTCAGTACTTC,CASTPQPGLAGGPGRNIQYF,TRBV6-4,.,TRBJ2-4,TRBD2
TGTGCCAGCAGTTACCTGGGACGGTGGAACACTGAAGCTTTCTTT,CASSYLGRWNTEAFF,TRBV6-5,few,TRBJ1-1,.
TGTGCCAGCAGTCGGGGGACGGGAAATTCACCCCTCCACTTT,CASSRGTGNSPLHF,TRBV6-5,once,TRBJ1-6,.
TGCGCCAGCCGGGGACAGGGGAACACCGGGGAGCTGTTTTTT,CASRGQGNTGELFF,TRBV5-1,.,TRBJ2-2,TRBD1
TGTGCCAGCAGCCCGGGGACAGGGGTAAATAGCAATCAGCCCCAGCATTTT,CASSPGTGVNSNQPQHF,TRBV7-2,.,TRBJ1-5,TRBD1
TGTGCCAGCAGTCCCCAGACAGGGGGGAATTCACCCCTCCACTTT,CASSPQTGGNSPLHF,TRBV6-5,.,TRBJ1-6,TRBD1
TGCGCCAGCAGCTTCCAGGGCGGGGAGCAGTACTTC,CASSFQGGEQYF,TRBV5-1,.,TRBJ2-7,.